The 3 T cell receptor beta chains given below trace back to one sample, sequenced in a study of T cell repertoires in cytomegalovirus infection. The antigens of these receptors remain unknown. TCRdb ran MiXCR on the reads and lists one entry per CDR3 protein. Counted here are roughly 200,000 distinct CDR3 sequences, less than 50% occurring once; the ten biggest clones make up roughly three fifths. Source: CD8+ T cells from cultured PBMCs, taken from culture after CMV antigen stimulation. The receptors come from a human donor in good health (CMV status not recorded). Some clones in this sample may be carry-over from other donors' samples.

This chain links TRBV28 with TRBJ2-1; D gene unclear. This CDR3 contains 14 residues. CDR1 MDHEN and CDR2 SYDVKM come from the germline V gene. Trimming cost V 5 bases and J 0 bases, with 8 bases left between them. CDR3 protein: CASSKGFSYNEQFF. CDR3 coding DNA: TGTGCCAGCAGTAAGGGCTTCTCCTACAATGAGCAGTTCTTC.

CDR3 nucleotide sequence: TGTGCTAGTGGTCACCTCGGGGACAGGGGCGCTGGCACAGATACGCAGTATTTT. Amino acid sequence: CASGHLGDRGAGTDTQYF. The chain recombines TRBV12-5 with TRBJ2-3, with 10 bases lining up with TRBD1. Germline CDR1 is LGHNT and CDR2 is FRNRAP. With 5 bases clipped from V and 1 base from J, the junction kept 12 bases outside the gene matches. This CDR3 has 18 amino acids.

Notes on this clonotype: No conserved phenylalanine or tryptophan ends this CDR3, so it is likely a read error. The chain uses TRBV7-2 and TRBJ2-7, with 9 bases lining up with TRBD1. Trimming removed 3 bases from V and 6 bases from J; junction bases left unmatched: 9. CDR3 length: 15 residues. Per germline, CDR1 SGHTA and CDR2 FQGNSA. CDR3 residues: CASSFFDRGAVEQYS. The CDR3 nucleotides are TGTGCCAGCAGCTTTTTCGACAGGGGGGCCGTCGAGCAGTACTCC.